The present entry profiles one TCR beta chain with its context. Produced via immunoSEQ multiplex PCR; TCRdb's table is partial and in-frame only. The data show approximately 150,000 clones, with roughly four fifths seen just once and roughly a tenth held by the top ten. This entry belongs to a study of blood T cell repertoires in COVID-19. Sequences were obtained from peripheral blood. This TCR was recovered from a human donor in a cohort sampled during active COVID-19.

As DNA, the CDR3 is TGTGCTAGTGGTCTGGGGACTAGCACAGATACGCAGTATTTT. Its translation is CASGLGTSTDTQYF. The chain joins TRBV12-5 to TRBJ2-3; D is perhaps TRBD2 (6 bases). Germline V lookup: CDR1 LGHNT, CDR2 FRNRAP. The CDR3 length is 14 residues. Deletions cut 5 bases from V and 0 bases from J, with 9 bases between.